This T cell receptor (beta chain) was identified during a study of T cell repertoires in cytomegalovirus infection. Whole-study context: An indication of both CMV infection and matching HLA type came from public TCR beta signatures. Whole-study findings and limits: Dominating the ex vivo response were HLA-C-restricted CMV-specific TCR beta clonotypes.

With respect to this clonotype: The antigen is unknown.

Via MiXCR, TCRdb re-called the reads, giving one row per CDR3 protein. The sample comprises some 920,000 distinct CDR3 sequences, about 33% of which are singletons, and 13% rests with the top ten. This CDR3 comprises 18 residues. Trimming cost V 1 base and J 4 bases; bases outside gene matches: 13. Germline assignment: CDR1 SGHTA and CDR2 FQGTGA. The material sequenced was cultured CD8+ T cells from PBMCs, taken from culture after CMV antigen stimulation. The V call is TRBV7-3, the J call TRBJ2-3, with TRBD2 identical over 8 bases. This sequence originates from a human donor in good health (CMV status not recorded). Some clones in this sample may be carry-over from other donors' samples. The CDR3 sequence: CASSLIHPYRGGPDTQYF. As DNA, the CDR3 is TGTGCCAGCAGCTTAATTCATCCTTATCGGGGGGGCCCAGATACGCAGTATTTT.